These 31 T cell receptor beta chains were all obtained from the same sample, sequenced in a study of blood T cells in healthy people across ages. Alongside a J-beta primer mix, a sample-barcoded 5' primer served in a second PCR lasting about 7 to 11 cycles. TCRdb passed the 5' RACE reads through MiXCR, listing each CDR3 protein once. This table holds approximately 830,000 distinct CDR3 sequences, under 80% found once. What was sequenced was blood. The receptors originated from a man aged 30 to 45 in good health.

The chain is built from TRBV20-1 and TRBJ1-1; D unresolved. The CDR3 has 12 residues. Per germline, CDR1 DFQATT and CDR2 SNEGSKA (reference sequence). Trimming removed 3 bases at V and 0 bases at J, with 5 bases between. The CDR3, as DNA: TGCAGTGCTAGTACTATGAACACTGAAGCTTTCTTT. Translation: CSASTMNTEAFF.

The genes are TRBV5-4 and TRBJ2-7; TRBD1 matches 8 bases. The trim removed 4 bases at V and 3 bases at J, leaving 6 bases unmatched. CDR1 is SGHNT and CDR2 is YYREEE in the germline V gene (reference sequence). The CDR3 consists of 14 residues. The CDR3 here is CASSAGQGIYEQYF. CDR3 bases: TGTGCCAGCAGCGCTGGACAGGGTATCTACGAGCAGTACTTC.

A single count supports this clonotype. This chain links TRBV6-2 or TRBV6-3 with TRBJ2-5; D is possibly TRBD2 (7 bases). The V gene lost 2 bases and the J gene lost 9 bases, with 19 bases spanning the gap. Germline CDR1 is MNHEY and CDR2 is SVGEGT. The CDR3 has 15 residues. The CDR3 spells CASSYGTDQGGAQYF. The DNA for the CDR3 is TGTGCCAGCAGTTACGGTACCGACCAAGGGGGGGCCCAGTACTTC.

This clonotype was detected a few times. The rearrangement links TRBV7-3 to TRBJ1-1; possible D gene TRBD1, 5 bases. V lost 1 base, J lost 1 base, and 10 bases lay in between. This CDR3 contains 15 residues. Germline V gene data show CDR1 as SGHTA and CDR2 as FQGTGA. CDR3 protein: CASSLRVDKNTEAFF. The CDR3 region has the DNA TGTGCCAGCAGCTTAAGGGTGGACAAGAACACTGAAGCTTTCTTT.

The chain couples TRBV6-6 to TRBJ2-1, with 8 bases lining up with TRBD1. Trimming at V came to 6 bases and at J to 5 bases, leaving 9 bases not matched to a gene. Germline CDR1 reads MNHNY; CDR2 reads SVGAGI (reference sequence). The CDR3 extends over 15 amino acids. CDR3 bases: TGTGCCAGCAGCACCACAGGGGGGCAAAACAATGAGCAGTTCTTC. Translation gives CASSTTGGQNNEQFF.

Only a few counts were recorded for this clonotype. This sequence joins TRBV29-1 and TRBJ2-3; 9 nucleotides match TRBD2. Germline trimming cut 0 bases from V and 5 bases from J; bases unmatched to any gene: 9. CDR3 length equals 16 residues. Germline lookup yields CDR1 SQVTM and CDR2 ANQGSEA. The CDR3 DNA sequence: TGCAGCGTTGAAGATGGAGTAGCGGGGGTGGGAGATACGCAGTATTTT. Its protein is CSVEDGVAGVGDTQYF.

This clonotype has only a few counts. The junction does not match germline at one end; this may be a read error. The chain carries TRBV12-3 or TRBV12-4 and TRBJ2-3, with 10 bases that match TRBD2. This CDR3 region has 14 residues. The CDR3 DNA reads TGTGCCAGCAGTCTAGCGGGGGCGGGGGATACGCAGTATTTT. Encoded protein: CASSLAGAGDTQYF.

The V and J genes are TRBV5-1 and TRBJ2-5; 16 positions match TRBD2. The CDR3 contains 18 residues. In germline, CDR1 is SGHRS, CDR2 YFSETQ. The V and J ends lost 4 bases and 4 bases, in that order; junction bases with no gene match: 10. The CDR3 DNA reads as TGCGCCAGCAGCCTAGGGACTAGCGGGGGGGCCATCGCAGAGACCCAGTACTTC. It is translated as CASSLGTSGGAIAETQYF.

This chain uses TRBV27 with TRBJ1-2, with 9 bases that match TRBD1. With 6 bases clipped from V and 4 bases from J, the junction kept 12 bases outside the gene matches. Germline lookup yields CDR1 MNHEY and CDR2 SMNVEV (reference sequence). The CDR3 loop spans 16 amino acids. The CDR3 DNA sequence: TGTGCCAGCAGCTGGACTGGGACAGGGTCGGCCTATGGCTACACCTTC. Its translation is CASSWTGTGSAYGYTF.

This chain uses TRBV25-1 with TRBJ2-3, with D perhaps TRBD1 or TRBD2 (5 bases each). This CDR3 contains 12 residues. V lost 6 bases, J lost 11 bases, and 15 bases lay in between. Germline V lookup: CDR1 MGHDK, CDR2 SYGVNS. The CDR3 sequence is CASRQGPEGQYF. The CDR3 region has the DNA TGTGCCAGCAGGCAGGGTCCCGAGGGGCAGTATTTT.

V gene TRBV5-4 combines with J gene TRBJ2-1; 7 nucleotides match TRBD1. CDR3 length equals 16 residues. Trimming removed 4 bases from V and 10 bases from J; junction bases left unmatched: 17. Germline CDR1 and CDR2: SGHNT and YYREEE (reference sequence). The DNA for the CDR3 is TGTGCCAGCAGCCGCGCCTCCGGGACAGACTATTACGAGCAGTTCTTC. It specifies CASSRASGTDYYEQFF.

This chain joins TRBV20-1 and TRBJ1-6; D is possibly TRBD1 (5 bases). The V and J ends lost 6 bases and 10 bases respectively, with 19 bases between them. Germline V gene sequence: CDR1 DFQATT, CDR2 SNEGSKA (reference sequence). This CDR3 region has 14 residues. CDR3 residues: CSATNSRDESPLHF. CDR3 bases: TGCAGTGCAACAAATTCCCGGGACGAGTCACCCCTCCACTTT.

V and J are TRBV7-2 and TRBJ2-1; TRBD2 agrees at 8 bases. The V gene's germline CDR1 is SGHTA and CDR2 FQGNSA. Trimming removed 1 base from V and 7 bases from J; junction bases left unmatched: 9. This CDR3 region has 16 residues. CDR3 sequence: CASSLGPGGGRNEQFF. CDR3 DNA: TGTGCCAGCAGCTTAGGCCCGGGCGGGGGGAGAAATGAGCAGTTCTTC.

The chain recombines TRBV6-5 with TRBJ1-5; the D is unclear. V was pared by 2 bases and J by 0 bases, with 17 bases between. Germline assignment: CDR1 MNHEY and CDR2 SVGAGI. The CDR3 length is 18 residues. CDR3: CASSYESRARGSNQPQHF. CDR3 nucleotides: TGTGCCAGCAGTTACGAATCGAGGGCGCGGGGTAGCAATCAGCCCCAGCATTTT.

This clonotype occurred once. The rearrangement joins TRBV19 to TRBJ2-4; D remains unclear. Germline lookup yields CDR1 LNHDA and CDR2 SQIVND (reference sequence). The CDR3 loop spans 15 amino acids. Deletions cut 3 bases from V and 0 bases from J, with 9 bases between. CDR3 nucleotide sequence: TGTGCCAGTAGTATCGAAGTTCTAGCCAAAAACATTCAGTACTTC. Its protein product is CASSIEVLAKNIQYF.

The CDR3 sequence is CASSLEPGLAGTLYF. In DNA, the CDR3 is TGTGCCAGCAGCTTAGAGCCGGGACTAGCGGGGACCTTGTACTTC. The chain joins TRBV7-2 to TRBJ2-7, with 13 nucleotides matching TRBD2. Germline assignment: CDR1 SGHTA and CDR2 FQGNSA. The junction had 9 bases not matched to a gene; V was cut back by 1 base and J by 12 bases. The CDR3 consists of 15 residues.

V is TRBV4-2 and J is TRBJ1-5; tentatively, D is TRBD1 (5 bases). Deletions cut 0 bases from V and 3 bases from J, with 9 bases between. In germline, CDR1 is LGHNA, CDR2 YNFKEQ. CDR3 length: 15 amino acids. The chain's CDR3 is CASSQDGDFNQPQHF. The CDR3 region has the DNA TGTGCCAGCAGCCAAGACGGGGACTTCAATCAGCCCCAGCATTTT.

This clonotype was recorded only once. This chain links TRBV12-3 or TRBV12-4 with TRBJ2-1, with 7 bases matching TRBD1. V was clipped by 5 bases and J by 5 bases; unmatched bases: 6. The CDR3 extends over 14 amino acids. CDR3 DNA: TGTGCCAGCAGTGCCGGACAGGAGAACAATGAGCAGTTCTTC. It yields the protein CASSAGQENNEQFF.

This clonotype was picked up a small number of times. The J gene is TRBJ2-4, the V gene TRBV20-1; 9 bases are a match to TRBD1. The better agreement between TRBJ2-5 and the DNA end casts doubt on the J call. The CDR3 runs to 14 residues. CDR1 is DFQATT and CDR2 is SNEGSKA in the germline V gene (reference sequence). The chain's CDR3 is CSAEQGANLETQYF. The CDR3 DNA reads TGCAGTGCAGAACAGGGGGCAAATTTAGAGACCCAGTACTTC.

The chain employs TRBV4-3 and TRBJ2-3; 9 bases align to TRBD2. V gave up 0 bases and J gave up 3 bases; unmatched junction bases: 7. The germline CDR1 and CDR2 sequences are LGHNA and YSLEER. The length of the CDR3 is 17 residues. The CDR3 reads CASSQEPGGGGTDTQYF. The CDR3 DNA reads as TGCGCCAGCAGCCAAGAACCGGGCGGGGGGGGGACAGATACGCAGTATTTT.

The chain couples TRBV27 to TRBJ2-3; D gene uncertain. V was clipped by 4 bases and J by 2 bases, with 16 bases between them. The CDR3 spans 16 residues. Germline CDR1 MNHEY, CDR2 SMNVEV (reference sequence). CDR3 residues: CASSSPRKTNTDTQYF. CDR3 nucleotides: TGTGCCAGCAGTTCCCCCAGGAAGACCAACACAGATACGCAGTATTTT.

This clonotype was counted a few times. The V gene is TRBV28, the J gene TRBJ2-1; no firm D call. CDR1 and CDR2 from the germline V gene are MDHEN and SYDVKM. V shed 5 bases and J shed 0 bases, with 17 bases lying between them. The CDR3 is made up of 17 amino acids. The CDR3: CASSPTGASSSYNEQFF. CDR3 nucleotide sequence: TGTGCCAGCAGTCCTACCGGAGCCTCAAGCTCCTACAATGAGCAGTTCTTC.

The V gene is TRBV29-1, the J gene TRBJ1-4, with 10 nucleotides matching TRBD1. The V gene's germline CDR1 is SQVTM and CDR2 ANQGSEA. The length of the CDR3 is 15 residues. The ends lost 6 bases at V and 8 bases at J; junction bases unmatched: 12. CDR3 residues: CSVAPTGTGVEKLFF. The CDR3 nucleotides read TGCAGCGTCGCCCCTACGGGGACAGGGGTCGAAAAACTGTTTTTT.

The J gene is TRBJ1-1, the V gene TRBV2; no clear D gene. V was pared by 5 bases and J by 3 bases, with 10 bases between. The germline gives CDR1 SNHLY, CDR2 FYNNEI. CDR3 length: 13 residues. In nucleotides, the CDR3 is TGTGCCAGCAGTAAAGTGGTAGACACTGAAGCTTTCTTT. It yields the protein CASSKVVDTEAFF. The whole variable domain, filled in from reference TRBV2 and TRBJ1-1, reads EPEVTQTPSHQVTQMGQEVILRCVPISNHLYFYWYRQILGQKVEFLVSFYNNEISEKSEIFDDQFSVERPDGSNFTLKIRSTKLEDSAMYFCASSKVVDTEAFFGQGTRLTVV.

V is TRBV27 and J is TRBJ2-7; 7 bases are shared with TRBD1. The germline V gene has CDR1 MNHEY and CDR2 SMNVEV (reference sequence). The CDR3 length is 15 residues. Trimming cost V 5 bases and J 3 bases; bases outside gene matches: 10. In DNA, the CDR3 is TGTGCCAGCAGTCTAACAGGGGCCCTACTCTACGAGCAGTACTTC. Its translation is CASSLTGALLYEQYF.

The chain links TRBV7-9 to TRBJ1-2; possibly TRBD1 for D (6 bases). V lost 4 bases, J lost 2 bases, and 14 bases lay in between. The CDR3 sequence is 15 residues long. Germline CDR1 reads SEHNR; CDR2 reads FQNEAQ (reference sequence). For the CDR3, the DNA is TGTGCCAGCAGCTGGGGGGGGGACAACAACTATGGCTACACCTTC. Its translation: CASSWGGDNNYGYTF.

V is TRBV3-1 and J is TRBJ2-3; the D is unclear. Germline V CDR1 and CDR2: LGHDT, YNNKEL (reference sequence). Trimming removed 2 bases from V and 2 bases from J, with 5 bases in between. The CDR3 consists of 13 residues. The DNA of the CDR3 is TGTGCCAGCAGCCAACGACACACAGATACGCAGTATTTT. It codes for CASSQRHTDTQYF.

The rearrangement links TRBV7-9 to TRBJ2-4; 9 bases fit TRBD1. The end of the DNA fits TRBJ2-7 better, so the J call may be wrong. Germline loops: CDR1 SEHNR, CDR2 FQNEAQ (reference sequence). The CDR3 totals 15 residues. The CDR3 region has the DNA TGTGCCAGCAGACCACAGGGGGCGCGGTTCTACGAGCAGTACTTC. Its protein is CASRPQGARFYEQYF.

J is TRBJ2-1 and V is TRBV21-1; the DNA was not used to check the table's D call, TRBD2. TRBV21-1 is described as a pseudogene. The CDR3 covers 18 residues. The CDR3 coding sequence is TGTGCCAGCAGCACAAAGTGGGAGCGCGGGAGCTCCTACAATGAGCAGTTCTTC. Protein product: CASSTKWERGSSYNEQFF.

Written as DNA, the CDR3 is TGTGCCAGCAGCGCCGGAGCGGGGGACATCGATGAGCAGTTCTTC. The encoded protein is CASSAGAGDIDEQFF. The rearrangement links TRBV9 to TRBJ2-1; the match to TRBD2 covers 8 bases. The CDR3 contains 15 residues. Germline V CDR1 and CDR2: SGDLS, YYNGEE. V trimming: 3 bases; J trimming: 8 bases; junction bases outside the gene matches: 10.

Turning to this clonotype: One end of the junction is discordant with germline, which a read error may explain. This chain joins TRBV7-3 and TRBJ2-5; 10 nucleotides match TRBD2. The V gene's germline CDR1 is SGHTA and CDR2 FQGTGA. The CDR3 length is 15 residues. The CDR3 nucleotides read TGTACCAGCAGCTTAGGTCTAGCGGGGGCGGAGACCCAGTACTTC. Translated: CTSSLGLAGAETQYF.